This T cell receptor beta chain was sequenced for a study of post-analysis software for immune sequencing data (dated by TCRdb to the mid-2010s). Context from the whole study: Disease courses on record covered relapsing-remitting, secondary progressive and progressive-relapsing multiple sclerosis, though some patients had no subtype annotation. Patient repertoires were compared against roughly 12 previously published healthy control repertoires from donors aged roughly 6 to 26 years. A subset of samples was prepared in parallel using single-end sample barcoding, then pooled and co-amplified after Illumina adapter ligation. Overall study results and their limits: Significantly higher frequencies in patients than in controls were found for roughly 5 TRBV segments, including TRBV5-6, TRBV5-1 and TRBV20-1. Direct clustering with F measure revealed strong co-clustering of samples prepared in the same batch, which led to a batch-effect correction. Normalized Chao1 diversity was significantly lower in multiple sclerosis patients than controls, suggesting substantial peripheral T-cell clonal expansion. The control group was slightly older than the multiple sclerosis patient group.

The germline V gene supplies CDR1 MGHRA and CDR2 YSYEKL. Trimming removed 0 bases from V and 2 bases from J, leaving 5 bases between the germline ends. The CDR3 covers 15 residues, taking in both the cysteine and the phenylalanine. Only CDR3 DNA remains: 45 bases, in frame from the first base. This clonotype was seen a few times. It lacks a known antigen. Base qualities were left out, and no much larger clone turns up one base away. The method behind the library was PCR. The instrument given in TCRdb is Illumina HiSeq 2500. To reduce PCR and sequencing biases, unique molecular identifiers were incorporated into the TCR beta cDNA libraries. Approximately 500,000 cDNA molecules were obtained for every 1 to 10 million input T cells, so each molecule roughly corresponded to one T cell. The patient libraries were prepared and sequenced using the same protocol as the earlier healthy control dataset. Within a given batch, samples were prepared together, multiplexed and sequenced on the same HiSeq lane. Regarding the original processing steps: Raw barcoded reads were processed with MIGEC, and single-read molecular identifier groups were discarded before consensus assembly and CDR3 extraction. Clonotype tables were post-analysed with VDJtools, and diversity was normalized by down-sampling all datasets to the smallest sample size. To correct batch-related cross-sample contamination, repertoire overlap clustering matched CDR3 amino acid sequences but not nucleotide sequences. Starting from the raw public reads, TCRdb applied fastp trimming at Q25, assembled clones with MiXCR and retained in-frame beta chains. One record per CDR3 amino acid sequence lists the most common genes and DNA. For this entry, the V and J calls and clone size follow TCRdb and not the study's own pipeline. The table for this sample lists 550,000 to 700,000 distinct CDR3 sequences; 44% of them were counted only once. Clones ranked in the top ten supply about 1.8% of the sample.

TCR beta repertoires were profiled from peripheral blood of more than ten young patients with multiple sclerosis to demonstrate the VDJtools post-analysis software. Multiple sclerosis patients were children and adolescents aged about 6 to 17 years. The sample taken for sequencing was blood. Recombination joined TRBV4-1 with TRBJ2-6; a tentative D match to TRBD1 spans 5 bases. The TCR sequence derives from a girl aged 5 to 17 with multiple sclerosis. The bases are TGCGCCAGCAGCCAAGAAGGGGCTGGGGCCAACGTCCTGACTTTC. Its product reads: CASSQEGAGANVLTF.